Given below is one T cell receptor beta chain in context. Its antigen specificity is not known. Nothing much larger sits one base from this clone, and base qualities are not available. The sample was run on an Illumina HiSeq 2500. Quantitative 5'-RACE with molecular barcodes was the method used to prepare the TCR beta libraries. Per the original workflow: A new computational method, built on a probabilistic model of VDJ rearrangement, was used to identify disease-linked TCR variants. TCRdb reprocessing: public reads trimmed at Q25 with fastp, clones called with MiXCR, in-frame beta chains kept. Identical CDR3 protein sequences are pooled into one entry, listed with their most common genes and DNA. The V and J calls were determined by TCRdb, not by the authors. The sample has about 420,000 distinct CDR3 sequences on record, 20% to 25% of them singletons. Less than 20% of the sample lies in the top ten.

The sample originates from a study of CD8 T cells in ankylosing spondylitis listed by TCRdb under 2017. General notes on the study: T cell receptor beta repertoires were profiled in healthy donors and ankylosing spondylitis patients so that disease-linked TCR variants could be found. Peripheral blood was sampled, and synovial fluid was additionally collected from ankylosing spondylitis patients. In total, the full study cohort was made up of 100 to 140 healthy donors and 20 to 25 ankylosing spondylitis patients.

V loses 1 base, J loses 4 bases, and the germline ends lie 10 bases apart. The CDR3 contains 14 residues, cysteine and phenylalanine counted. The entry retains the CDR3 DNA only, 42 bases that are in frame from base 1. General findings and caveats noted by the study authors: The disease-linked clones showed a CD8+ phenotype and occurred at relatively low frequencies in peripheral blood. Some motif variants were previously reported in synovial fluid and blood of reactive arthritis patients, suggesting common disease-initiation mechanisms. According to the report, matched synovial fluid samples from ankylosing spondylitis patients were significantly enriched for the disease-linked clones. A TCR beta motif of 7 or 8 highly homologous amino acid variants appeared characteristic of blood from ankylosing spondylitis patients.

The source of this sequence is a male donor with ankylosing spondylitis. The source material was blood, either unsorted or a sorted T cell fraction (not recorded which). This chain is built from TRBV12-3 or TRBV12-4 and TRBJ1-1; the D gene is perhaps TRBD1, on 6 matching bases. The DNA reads TGTGCCAGCAGTTTAGGTGGCAGGGGCACTGAAGCTTTCTTT. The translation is CASSLGGRGTEAFF.